What follows are 4 T cell receptor beta chains derived from one specimen sequenced in a study of T cell clonotyping in hematopoietic cell transplantation. Data came from immunoSEQ multiplex PCR; TCRdb stores just in-frame clones and leaves some out. This table holds fewer than 6,000 clones, over 65% found once. This material consisted of PBMCs, taken 100 days after allogeneic stem cell transplant. These receptors came from a male patient aged 50 to 60 who had an allogeneic stem cell transplant from an unrelated donor, so the T cells may come from the graft donor. Some clones in this sample may be carry-over from other donors' samples.

The chain joins TRBV13 to TRBJ1-1; no reliable D call. CDR1 is PRHDT and CDR2 is FYEKMQ in the germline V gene (reference sequence). CDR3 length: 13 residues. Trimming stripped 1 base from V and 3 bases from J, with 6 bases between. CDR3 region: CASSLDRYTEAFF. DNA of the CDR3: TGTGCCAGCAGCTTAGATAGGTACACTGAAGCTTTCTTT.

The rearrangement uses TRBV6-6 and TRBJ2-7; D might be TRBD1 (5 bases). The CDR3 has 13 residues. Germline V gene sequence: CDR1 MNHNY, CDR2 SVGAGI (reference sequence). Trimming stripped 5 bases from V and 1 base from J, with 9 bases between. CDR3 bases: TGTGCCAGCAGTACGACAGAGTCCTACGAGCAGTACTTC. It yields the protein CASSTTESYEQYF.

In this sample, this clone turned up once. The rearrangement joins TRBV5-1 to TRBJ2-7; TRBD1 agrees at 9 bases. The CDR3 sequence is 14 residues long. J was trimmed by 2 bases and V by 3 bases; bases with no gene match: 3. Germline V CDR1 and CDR2: SGHRS, YFSETQ. This chain's CDR3 is CASSWTGAPYEQYF. CDR3 DNA sequence: TGCGCCAGCAGCTGGACAGGGGCCCCCTACGAGCAGTACTTC. The variable domain in full, completed from reference TRBV5-1 and TRBJ2-7, reads KAGVTQTPRYLIKTRGQQVTLSCSPISGHRSVSWYQQTPGQGLQFLFEYFSETQRNKGNFPGRFSGRQFSNSRSEMNVSTLELGDSALYLCASSWTGAPYEQYFGPGTRLTVT.

The chain recombines TRBV30 with TRBJ1-2; 7 bases fit TRBD1. The CDR3 covers 16 residues. The ends lost 3 bases at V and 1 base at J; junction bases unmatched: 11. The germline gives CDR1 GTSNPN, CDR2 SVGIG (reference sequence). The CDR3 nucleotides are TGTGCCTGGAGCCCCCTGGGACAGCTCCTTAACTATGGCTACACCTTC. This translates into CAWSPLGQLLNYGYTF.